These T cell receptor beta chains were read from a single sample in a study of blood T cell repertoires in COVID-19. The repertoire was sequenced with immunoSEQ multiplex PCR; TCRdb's copy has only in-frame clones and lacks some. The table has 250,000 to 300,000 clones, 89% seen once. Specimen: peripheral blood. The receptor set was obtained from a man between 50 and 59 years old with acute or convalescent COVID-19. CDR3s include the opening cysteine and the closing phenylalanine or tryptophan. The D gene is left open where the match is weak.

TRBJ1-5 | 14 | - | TRBV5-1 | CASSLGDGFQPQHF
TRBJ2-1 | 13 | - | TRBV5-6 | CASSSNRVNEQFF
TRBJ2-1 | 14 | TRBD2 | TRBV29-1 | CSVFSGGAYNEQFF
TRBJ2-5 | 14 | - | TRBV6-5 | CASSRIVKQETQYF
TRBJ1-4 | 14 | - | TRBV7-9 | CASSSGAANEKLFF
TRBJ1-2 | 15 | TRBD1 | TRBV9 | CASSSAGGGVYGYTF
TRBJ1-2 | 15 | - | TRBV5-6 | CASSRAGRGDYGYTF
TRBJ2-5 | 18 | TRBD1 | TRBV11-2 | CASSLDSGQGGGRETQYF
TRBJ1-2 | 14 | TRBD1 | TRBV2 | CASSFEGAMHGYTF
TRBJ2-1 | 13 | - | TRBV4-2 | CASSHSWEDEQFF
TRBJ2-1 | 18 | TRBD1 | TRBV2 | CASSGGAGGPVSYNEQFF
TRBJ2-3 | 14 | TRBD2 | TRBV7-3 | CASSISGGRNTQYF
TRBJ1-1 | 14 | - | TRBV6-2/TRBV6-3 | CASSIVGANTEAFF
TRBJ2-3 | 18 | TRBD1 | TRBV3-1/TRBV3-2 | CASSPHPGQGGKTDTQYF
TRBJ2-2 | 16 | - | TRBV6-5 | CASSYSVAALSGELFF
TRBJ2-7 | 14 | - | TRBV25-1 | CASSSGTYSYEQYF
TRBJ1-1 | 13 | - | TRBV6-4 | CASSVGESTEAFF
TRBJ2-4 | 11 | - | TRBV19 | CASRLGGIQYF
TRBJ1-5 | 14 | TRBD1 | TRBV18 | CASSPGTGGQPQHF
TRBJ1-1 | 18 | TRBD1 | TRBV7-8 | CASSLVGEGTGSTTEAFF
TRBJ1-5 | 16 | - | TRBV15 | CATSRAPGSGNQPQHF
TRBJ1-1 | 14 | - | TRBV27 | CASSPQTENTEAFF
TRBJ2-3 | 14 | - | TRBV3-1/TRBV3-2 | CASSKGEVPDTQYF
TRBJ2-7 | 13 | - | TRBV6-5 | CASSYARDGEQYF
TRBJ1-6 | 14 | - | TRBV11-2 | CASSLPGRGSPLHF
TRBJ1-6 | 16 | - | TRBV7-2 | CASSLQGSHNGSPLHF
TRBJ1-4 | 11 | - | TRBV29-1 | CSGHSNEKLFF
TRBJ1-2 | 12 | - | TRBV5-1 | CASSSGQEGYTF
TRBJ2-1 | 16 | - | TRBV14 | CASSQGPGGLYNEQFF
TRBJ1-6 | 13 | - | TRBV7-8 | CASSLGANSPLHF
TRBJ2-7 | 16 | TRBD1 | TRBV6-4 | CASSDGGTGQSYEQYF
TRBJ1-6 | 14 | TRBD1 | TRBV10-1 | CASSRGDRGSPLHF
TRBJ1-1 | 12 | TRBD1 | TRBV27 | CASSATTGGAFF
TRBJ1-5 | 16 | - | TRBV4-1 | CASSLSSGVGNQPQHF
TRBJ2-1 | 15 | TRBD1 | TRBV9 | CASSGGGQGQNEQFF
TRBJ2-2 | 15 | - | TRBV4-1 | CASSPQWTGAGELFF
TRBJ2-2 | 16 | TRBD2 | TRBV11-3 | CASSLGTSGYTGELFF
TRBJ2-7 | 18 | TRBD1 | TRBV27 | CASSWGRDRGKLVYEQYF
TRBJ2-1 | 13 | - | TRBV10-1 | CASSEAPGTEQFF
TRBJ1-6 | 14 | TRBD1 | TRBV6-1 | CASSEASGQAPLHF
TRBJ2-2 | 15 | - | TRBV29-1 | CSVEGPGYNTGELFF
TRBJ2-3 | 16 | TRBD2 | TRBV30 | CAWSFTLAGYTDTQYF
TRBJ2-7 | 15 | - | TRBV3-1/TRBV3-2 | CASSPQVGGSYEQYF
TRBJ1-1 | 17 | TRBD1 | TRBV27 | CASSLAGGVRMNTEAFF
TRBJ2-3 | 13 | - | TRBV2 | CARQAPLTDTQYF
TRBJ1-2 | 13 | - | TRBV27 | CASSLEGLGGYTF
TRBJ1-1 | 15 | - | TRBV19 | CASGGGKGMNTEAFF
TRBJ2-3 | 14 | - | TRBV7-9 | CASSLQGSTDTQYF
TRBJ2-2 | 15 | - | TRBV27 | CASSLWGGVAGELFF
TRBJ2-5 | 18 | TRBD2 | TRBV7-8 | CASSLALAGAEYQETQYF
TRBJ1-5 | 15 | - | TRBV7-9 | CASSSQQESNQPQHF
TRBJ1-5 | 14 | - | TRBV21-1 | CASSKGVGGQPQHF
TRBJ1-6 | 15 | TRBD1 | TRBV11-2 | CASSLRGPHNSPLHF
TRBJ2-3 | 12 | - | TRBV12-3/TRBV12-4 | CASSPPGDTQYF
TRBJ1-1 | 15 | - | TRBV9 | CASSVGAGGETEAFF
TRBJ2-7 | 15 | TRBD1 | TRBV18 | CASSLGTGGYYEQYF
TRBJ2-3 | 13 | - | TRBV30 | CAWSTQGLDTQYF